There are many counts of the clone carrying this T cell receptor beta chain. Antigen specificity is unknown. This entry is derived from a study of T cells in Graves' hyperthyroidism and ophthalmopathy. The study's findings and limits: Clonotypes that were expanded in thyroid above 0.001 mostly appeared in blood too.

Regions amplified from RNA transcripts were the TCR beta CDR3 regions. HTBI primers were used for first-round RT-PCR of the TCR CDR3. Each CDR3 protein gets one entry after TCRdb re-called the multiplex PCR reads with MiXCR. The table shows fewer than 350,000 distinct CDR3 sequences, with about 13% occurring only once. Looked up from germline, CDR1 is LGHDT and CDR2 is YNNKEL (reference sequence). J gave up 5 bases and V 0 bases, and 9 bases lay outside the gene matches. This CDR3 spans 16 amino acids. Pregnant or lactating patients were excluded, as were those with uncontrolled infection or other autoimmune disease. PBMCs were derived from 9.5 to 10 ml fresh peripheral blood.

V and J are TRBV3-1 and TRBJ2-7, with TRBD1 identical over 8 bases. The receptor was isolated from a middle-aged woman with Graves' hyperthyroidism. Material: blood. The CDR3 loop reads CASSQDLTGEIDEQYF. The CDR3 region has the DNA TGTGCCAGCAGCCAAGATTTGACAGGGGAGATTGACGAGCAGTACTTC.